The next 5 T cell receptor beta chains were all read from a single sample in a study of T cells after yellow fever vaccination. TCRdb analysed the 5' RACE reads with MiXCR anew, one entry per CDR3 protein. The sample records around 590,000 distinct CDR3 sequences, around 12% being singletons. This specimen consisted of PBMCs, obtained on the day of the yellow fever booster vaccination. The receptors here all came from a man younger than 40 who received the YFV17D yellow fever vaccine.

V and J are TRBV9 and TRBJ2-1; D could derive from TRBD1 or TRBD2 (5 bases each). Germline V gives CDR1 SGDLS, CDR2 YYNGEE. Trimming took 2 bases from V and 9 from J, leaving 9 bases between them. This CDR3 comprises 12 residues. This CDR3 is CASSVTGGEQFF. CDR3 nucleotides: TGTGCCAGCAGCGTTACTGGGGGTGAGCAGTTCTTC.

This clonotype was counted ten times or more. This rearrangement joins TRBV25-1 to TRBJ2-2, with TRBD2 matching 10 bases. The CDR3 covers 16 residues. Trimming at V came to 5 bases and at J to 7 bases, leaving 10 bases not matched to a gene. CDR1 is MGHDK and CDR2 is SYGVNS in the germline V gene. This CDR3 is CASSPNLAGAGGELFF. The CDR3 DNA reads as TGTGCCAGCAGTCCGAACCTAGCGGGAGCCGGCGGGGAGCTGTTTTTT.

This clonotype was recorded a few times. The chain links TRBV20-1 to TRBJ2-7; maybe TRBD2 (6 bases). Germline V gene lookup returns CDR1 DFQATT and CDR2 SNEGSKA (reference sequence). Between the trimmed V and J ends, which lost 1 base and 1 base, there was a span of 14 bases. The CDR3 length is 15 residues. This chain's CDR3 is CSARVLRDSSYEQYF. The DNA of the CDR3 is TGCAGTGCTAGAGTCTTACGGGACTCGTCCTACGAGCAGTACTTC.

This clonotype has just a few counts. The chain combines TRBV7-9 with TRBJ2-1, with 12 bases aligning to TRBD2. Germline V gives CDR1 SEHNR, CDR2 FQNEAQ (reference sequence). The V gene end was trimmed by 6 bases and the J gene end by 4 bases; junction bases not matched to a gene: 4. The CDR3 has 15 amino acids. DNA of the CDR3: TGTGCCAGCAGAGGACTAGCGGGAAGTTACAATGAGCAGTTCTTC. Its translation: CASRGLAGSYNEQFF.

This clonotype was observed once. This sequence joins TRBV21-1 and TRBJ2-7. TRBV21-1 is given as a pseudogene. CDR3 length: 12 amino acids. The CDR3 region has the DNA TGTGCCAGCAGCAAAGAAAGGGACGAGCAGTACTTC. Its protein product is CASSKERDEQYF.